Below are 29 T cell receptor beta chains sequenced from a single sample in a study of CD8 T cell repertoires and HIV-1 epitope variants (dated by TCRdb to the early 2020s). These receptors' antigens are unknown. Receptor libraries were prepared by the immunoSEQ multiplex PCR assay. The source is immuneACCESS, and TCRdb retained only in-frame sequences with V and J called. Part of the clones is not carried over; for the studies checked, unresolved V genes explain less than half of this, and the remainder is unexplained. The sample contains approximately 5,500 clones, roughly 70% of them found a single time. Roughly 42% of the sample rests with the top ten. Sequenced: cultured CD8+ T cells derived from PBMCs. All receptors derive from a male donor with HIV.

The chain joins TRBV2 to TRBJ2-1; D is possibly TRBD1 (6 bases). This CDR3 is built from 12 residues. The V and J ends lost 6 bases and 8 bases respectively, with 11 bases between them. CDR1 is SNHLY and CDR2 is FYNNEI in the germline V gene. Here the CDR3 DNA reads TGTGCCAGCAGCTGGGCAGGGGATGAGCAGTTCTTC. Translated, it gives CASSWAGDEQFF. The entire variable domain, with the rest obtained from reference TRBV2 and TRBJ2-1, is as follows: EPEVTQTPSHQVTQMGQEVILRCVPISNHLYFYWYRQILGQKVEFLVSFYNNEISEKSEIFDDQFSVERPDGSNFTLKIRSTKLEDSAMYFCASSWAGDEQFFGPGTRLTVL.

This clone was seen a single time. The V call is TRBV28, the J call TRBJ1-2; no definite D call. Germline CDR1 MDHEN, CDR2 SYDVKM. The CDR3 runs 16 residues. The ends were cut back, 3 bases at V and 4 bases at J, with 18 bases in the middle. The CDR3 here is CASSFTYGSLLYGYTF. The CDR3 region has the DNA TGTGCCAGCAGTTTTACGTACGGCTCCCTCCTCTATGGCTACACCTTC.

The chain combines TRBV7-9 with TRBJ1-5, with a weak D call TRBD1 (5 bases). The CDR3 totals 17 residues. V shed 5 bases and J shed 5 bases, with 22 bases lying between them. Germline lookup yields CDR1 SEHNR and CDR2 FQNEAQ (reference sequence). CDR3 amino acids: CASSPPGAGDRDQPQHF. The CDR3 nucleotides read TGTGCCAGCAGCCCCCCCGGGGCAGGTGACCGAGATCAGCCCCAGCATTTT.

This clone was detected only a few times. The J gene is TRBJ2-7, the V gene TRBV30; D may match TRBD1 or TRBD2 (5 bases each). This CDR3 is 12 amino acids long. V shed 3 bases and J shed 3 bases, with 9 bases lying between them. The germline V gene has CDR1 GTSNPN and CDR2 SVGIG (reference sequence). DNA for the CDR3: TGTGCCTGGAGCGGGGACGGCTACGAGCAGTACTTC. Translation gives CAWSGDGYEQYF.

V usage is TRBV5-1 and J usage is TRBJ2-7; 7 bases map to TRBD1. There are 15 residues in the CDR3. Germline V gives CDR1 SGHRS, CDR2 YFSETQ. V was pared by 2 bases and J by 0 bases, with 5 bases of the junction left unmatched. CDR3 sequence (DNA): TGCGCCAGCAGCTTCGGACAGGAAACCTCCTACGAGCAGTACTTC. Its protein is CASSFGQETSYEQYF.

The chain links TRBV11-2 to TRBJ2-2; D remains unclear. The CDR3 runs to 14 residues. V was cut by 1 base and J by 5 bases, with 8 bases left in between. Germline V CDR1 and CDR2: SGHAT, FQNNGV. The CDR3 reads CASSLARKTGELFF. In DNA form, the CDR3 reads TGTGCCAGCAGCTTAGCCAGGAAAACCGGGGAGCTGTTTTTT. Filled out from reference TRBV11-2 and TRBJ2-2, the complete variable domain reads EAGVAQSPRYKIIEKRQSVAFWCNPISGHATLYWYQQILGQGPKLLIQFQNNGVVDDSQLPKDRFSAERLKGVDSTLKIQPAKLEDSAVYLCASSLARKTGELFFGEGSRLTVL.

CDR3 protein: CASSSIPEDTQYF. The DNA of the CDR3 is TGTGCCAGCAGCTCGATCCCAGAAGATACGCAGTATTTT. The chain joins TRBV9 to TRBJ2-3, with no clear D. The CDR3 totals 13 residues. CDR1 is SGDLS, CDR2 YYNGEE, per germline. Trimming took 4 bases from V and 5 from J, leaving 11 bases between them.

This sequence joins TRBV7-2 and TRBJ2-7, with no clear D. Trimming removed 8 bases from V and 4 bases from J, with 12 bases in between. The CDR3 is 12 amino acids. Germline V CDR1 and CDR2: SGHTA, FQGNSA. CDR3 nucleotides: TGTGCCAGCCGGCAGGCGAATTACGAGCAGTACTTC. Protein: CASRQANYEQYF.

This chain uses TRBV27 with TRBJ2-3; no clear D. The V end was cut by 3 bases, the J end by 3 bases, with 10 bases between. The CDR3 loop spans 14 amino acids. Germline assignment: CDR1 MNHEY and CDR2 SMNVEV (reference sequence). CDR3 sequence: CASSFGSSTDTQYF. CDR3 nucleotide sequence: TGTGCCAGCAGTTTTGGGTCGTCAACAGATACGCAGTATTTT.

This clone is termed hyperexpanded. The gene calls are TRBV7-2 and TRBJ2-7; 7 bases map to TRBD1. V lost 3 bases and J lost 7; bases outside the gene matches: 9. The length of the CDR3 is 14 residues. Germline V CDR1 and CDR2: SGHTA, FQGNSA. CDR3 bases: TGTGCCAGCAGCTTGGGACAGTACCTTCGTGAGCAGTACTTC. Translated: CASSLGQYLREQYF.

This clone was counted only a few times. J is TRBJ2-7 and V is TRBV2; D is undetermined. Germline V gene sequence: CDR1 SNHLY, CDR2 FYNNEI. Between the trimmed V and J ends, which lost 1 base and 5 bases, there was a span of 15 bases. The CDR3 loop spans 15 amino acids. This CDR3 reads CASSEDVGDFHEQYF. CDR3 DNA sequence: TGTGCCAGCAGTGAAGATGTTGGCGACTTTCACGAGCAGTACTTC.

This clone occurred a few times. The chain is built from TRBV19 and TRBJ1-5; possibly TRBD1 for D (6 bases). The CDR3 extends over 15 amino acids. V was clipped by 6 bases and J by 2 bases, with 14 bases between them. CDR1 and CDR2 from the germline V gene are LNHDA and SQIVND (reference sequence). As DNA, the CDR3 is TGTGCCAGTAGCGTAGGGGGGATAGGCAATCAGCCCCAGCATTTT. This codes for CASSVGGIGNQPQHF. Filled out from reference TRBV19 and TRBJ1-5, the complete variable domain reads DGGITQSPKYLFRKEGQNVTLSCEQNLNHDAMYWYRQDPGQGLRLIYYSQIVNDFQKGDIAEGYSVSREKKESFPLTVTSAQKNPTAFYLCASSVGGIGNQPQHFGDGTRLSIL.

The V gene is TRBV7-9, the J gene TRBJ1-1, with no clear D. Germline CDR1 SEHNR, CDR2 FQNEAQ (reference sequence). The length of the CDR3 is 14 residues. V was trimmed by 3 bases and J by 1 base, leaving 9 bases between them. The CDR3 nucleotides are TGTGCCAGCAGCTTTGGGAGTTCGAACACTGAAGCTTTCTTT. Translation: CASSFGSSNTEAFF.

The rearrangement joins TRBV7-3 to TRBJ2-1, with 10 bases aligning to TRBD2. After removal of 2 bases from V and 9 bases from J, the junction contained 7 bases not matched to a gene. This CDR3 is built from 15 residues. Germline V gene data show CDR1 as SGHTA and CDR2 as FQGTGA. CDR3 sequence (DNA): TGTGCCAGCAGCTTAGTAGCGGGGGGCCAGGGTGAGCAGTTCTTC. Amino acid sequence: CASSLVAGGQGEQFF.

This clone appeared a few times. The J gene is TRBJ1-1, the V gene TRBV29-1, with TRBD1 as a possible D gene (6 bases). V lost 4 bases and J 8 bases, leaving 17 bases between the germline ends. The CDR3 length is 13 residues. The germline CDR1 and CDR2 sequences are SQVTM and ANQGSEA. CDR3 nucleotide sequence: TGCAGCGTTGTGTTACCGGGGGCTAAAGAAGCTTTCTTT. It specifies CSVVLPGAKEAFF.

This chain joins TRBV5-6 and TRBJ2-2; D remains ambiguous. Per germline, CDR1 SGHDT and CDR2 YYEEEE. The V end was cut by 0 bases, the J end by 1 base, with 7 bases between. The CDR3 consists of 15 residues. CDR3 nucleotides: TGTGCCAGCAGCTTGGCCGAGGTGAACACCGGGGAGCTGTTTTTT. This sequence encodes CASSLAEVNTGELFF.

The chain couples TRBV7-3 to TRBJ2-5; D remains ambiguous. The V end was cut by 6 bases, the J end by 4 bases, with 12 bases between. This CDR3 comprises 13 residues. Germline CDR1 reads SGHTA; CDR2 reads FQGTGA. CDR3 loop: CASSPDLGETQYF. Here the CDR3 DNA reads TGTGCCAGCAGTCCGGACCTGGGAGAGACCCAGTACTTC.

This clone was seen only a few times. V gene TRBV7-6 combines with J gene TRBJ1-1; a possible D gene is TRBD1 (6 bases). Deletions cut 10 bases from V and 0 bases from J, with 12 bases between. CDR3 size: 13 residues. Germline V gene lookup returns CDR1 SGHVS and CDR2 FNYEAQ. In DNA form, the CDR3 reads TGTGCCACCACCCAGGGGATGAACACTGAAGCTTTCTTT. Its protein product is CATTQGMNTEAFF.

CDR3 region: CASGQSLGNIQYF. CDR3 in DNA: TGTGCCAGTGGACAGTCCTTGGGGAACATTCAGTACTTC. J is TRBJ2-4 and V is TRBV25-1; D is perhaps TRBD1 (6 bases). CDR3 size: 13 residues. The V end was cut by 9 bases, the J end by 7 bases, with 16 bases between. Per the germline V gene, CDR1 is MGHDK and CDR2 is SYGVNS.

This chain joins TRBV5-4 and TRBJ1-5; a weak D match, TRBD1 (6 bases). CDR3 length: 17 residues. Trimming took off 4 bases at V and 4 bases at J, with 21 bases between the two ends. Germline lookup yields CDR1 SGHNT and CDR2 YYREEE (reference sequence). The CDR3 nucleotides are TGTGCCAGCAGCCAAGATCTGGGCGGGACACTTAATCAGCCCCAGCATTTT. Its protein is CASSQDLGGTLNQPQHF.

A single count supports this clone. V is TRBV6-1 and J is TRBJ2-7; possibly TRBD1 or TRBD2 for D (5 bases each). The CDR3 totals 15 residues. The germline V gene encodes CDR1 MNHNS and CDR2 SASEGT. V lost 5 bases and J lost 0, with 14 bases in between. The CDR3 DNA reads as TGTGCCAGCAGTACCGGGACCTGGAGCTCCTACGAGCAGTACTTC. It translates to CASSTGTWSSYEQYF.

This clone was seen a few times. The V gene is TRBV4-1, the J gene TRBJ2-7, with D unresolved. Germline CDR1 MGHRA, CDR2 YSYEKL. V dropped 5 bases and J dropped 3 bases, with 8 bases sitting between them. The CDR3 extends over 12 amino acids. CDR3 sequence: CASSGSLYEQYF. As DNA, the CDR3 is TGCGCCAGCAGCGGCAGCCTCTACGAGCAGTACTTC.

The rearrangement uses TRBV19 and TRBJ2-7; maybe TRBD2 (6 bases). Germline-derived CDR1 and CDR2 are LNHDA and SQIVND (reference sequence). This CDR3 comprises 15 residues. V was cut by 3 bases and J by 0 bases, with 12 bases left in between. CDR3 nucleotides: TGTGCCAGTAGTATCCTTACCGGGAGCTCCTACGAGCAGTACTTC. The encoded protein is CASSILTGSSYEQYF.

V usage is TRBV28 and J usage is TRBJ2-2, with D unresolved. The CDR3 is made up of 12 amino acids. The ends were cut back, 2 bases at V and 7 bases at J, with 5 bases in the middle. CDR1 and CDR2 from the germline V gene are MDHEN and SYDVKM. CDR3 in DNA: TGTGCCAGCAGTTTAGCTAGCGGGGAGCTGTTTTTT. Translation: CASSLASGELFF.

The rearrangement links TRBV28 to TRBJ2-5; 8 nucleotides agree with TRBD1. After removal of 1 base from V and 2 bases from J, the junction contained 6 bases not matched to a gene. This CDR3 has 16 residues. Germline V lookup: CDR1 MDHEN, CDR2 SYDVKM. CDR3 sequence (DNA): TGTGCCAGCAGTTTATATGGACAGGGTACTCAAGAGACCCAGTACTTC. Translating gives CASSLYGQGTQETQYF.

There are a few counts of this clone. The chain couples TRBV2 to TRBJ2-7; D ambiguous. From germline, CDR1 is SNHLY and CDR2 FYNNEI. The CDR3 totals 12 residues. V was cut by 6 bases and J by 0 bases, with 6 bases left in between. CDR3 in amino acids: CASSPSSYEQYF. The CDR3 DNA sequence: TGTGCCAGCAGCCCTAGCTCCTACGAGCAGTACTTC.

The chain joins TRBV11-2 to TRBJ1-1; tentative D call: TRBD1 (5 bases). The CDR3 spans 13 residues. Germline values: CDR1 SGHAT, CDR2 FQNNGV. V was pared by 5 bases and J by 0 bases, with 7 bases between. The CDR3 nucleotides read TGTGCCAGCAGCCGGGGGATGAACACTGAAGCTTTCTTT. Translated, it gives CASSRGMNTEAFF.

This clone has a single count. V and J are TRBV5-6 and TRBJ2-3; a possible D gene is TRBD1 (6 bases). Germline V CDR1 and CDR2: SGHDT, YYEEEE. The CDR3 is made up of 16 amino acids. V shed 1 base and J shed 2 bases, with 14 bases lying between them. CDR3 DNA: TGTGCCAGCAGCTTGTGGGGCAGGGGTTTCACAGATACGCAGTATTTT. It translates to CASSLWGRGFTDTQYF.

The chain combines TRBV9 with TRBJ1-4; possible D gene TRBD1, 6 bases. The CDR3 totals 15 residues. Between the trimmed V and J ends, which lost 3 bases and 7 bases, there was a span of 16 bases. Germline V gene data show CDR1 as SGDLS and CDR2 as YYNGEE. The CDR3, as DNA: TGTGCCAGCAGCGCTATACAGGGAACGAGTGAAAAACTGTTTTTT. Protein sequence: CASSAIQGTSEKLFF.